The clone carrying this T cell receptor (beta chain) showed up just a few times. Its antigen is not known. A single record per CDR3 protein comes from TCRdb applying MiXCR to the reads. The sample lists about 130,000 distinct CDR3 sequences, roughly a quarter occurring once. This entry is derived from a study of T cell repertoires in cytomegalovirus infection. CDR1 and CDR2 from the germline V gene are LNHNV and YYDKDF (reference sequence). The CDR3 is 13 residues long. V was clipped by 8 bases and J by 5 bases; unmatched bases: 8. The receptor was isolated from a human donor in good health (CMV status not recorded). Some clones in this sample may be carry-over from other donors' samples. The source material was PBMCs, sequenced either directly or after in vitro stimulation (not recorded which). The chain couples TRBV15 to TRBJ2-5, with 7 bases that match TRBD2. The CDR3 DNA sequence: TGTGCCACCTTAGGGCGGGAGTTGGAGACCCAGTACTTC. Its translation: CATLGRELETQYF.